Sequencing of this T cell receptor beta chain was carried out in a study of human T cells and chemical hapten exposure. Each CDR3 protein gets one entry after TCRdb re-called the RACE reads with MiXCR. The sample contains under 200,000 distinct CDR3 sequences, 25% to 35% of which appear only once. Time point described: pre-sensitization, week 0. Treatment specified: therapeutic diphenylcyclopropenone sensitization with weekly scalp DPC. The origin of this receptor is a woman aged 25-40 years with alopecia areata. Some clones in this sample may be carry-over from other donors' samples. Sequenced material: whole blood, taken in connection with sensitization to the hapten diphenylcyclopropenone (DPC).

CDR3 DNA: TGTGCCAGCAGCTTATTGGGGGGCGGTAATTCACCCCTCCACTTT. Residues: CASSLLGGGNSPLHF. The chain employs TRBV7-2 and TRBJ1-6, with D tentatively TRBD1 (6 bases). Germline V CDR1 and CDR2: SGHTA, FQGNSA. This CDR3 has 15 residues. Trimming removed 2 bases from V and 6 bases from J, with 11 bases in between.